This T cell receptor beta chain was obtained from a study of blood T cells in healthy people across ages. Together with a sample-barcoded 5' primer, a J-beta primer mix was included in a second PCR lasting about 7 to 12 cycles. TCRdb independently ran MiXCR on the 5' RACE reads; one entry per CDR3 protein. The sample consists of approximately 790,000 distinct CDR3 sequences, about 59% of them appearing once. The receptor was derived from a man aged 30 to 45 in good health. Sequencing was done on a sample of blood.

The CDR3 loop reads CSGAGTSGGYNEQYF. The DNA for the CDR3 is TGCAGCGGGGCCGGGACTAGCGGGGGTTACAATGAGCAGTACTTC. This chain joins TRBV29-1 and TRBJ2-5; TRBD2 agrees at 14 bases. Germline CDR1 reads SQVTM; CDR2 reads ANQGSEA. The length of the CDR3 is 15 residues. The trim removed 7 bases at V and 11 bases at J, leaving 15 bases unmatched.